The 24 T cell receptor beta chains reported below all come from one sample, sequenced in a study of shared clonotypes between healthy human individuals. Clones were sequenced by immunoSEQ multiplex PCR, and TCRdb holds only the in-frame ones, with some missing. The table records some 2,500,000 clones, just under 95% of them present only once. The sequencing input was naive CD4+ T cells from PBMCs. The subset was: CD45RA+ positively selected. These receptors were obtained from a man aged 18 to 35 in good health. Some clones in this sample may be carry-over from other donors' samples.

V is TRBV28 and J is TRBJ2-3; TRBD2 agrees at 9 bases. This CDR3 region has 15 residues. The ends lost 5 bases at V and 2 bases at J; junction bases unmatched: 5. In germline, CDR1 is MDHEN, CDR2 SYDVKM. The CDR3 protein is CASSPGTSITDTQYF. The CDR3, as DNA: TGTGCCAGCAGTCCCGGGACTAGCATCACAGATACGCAGTATTTT.

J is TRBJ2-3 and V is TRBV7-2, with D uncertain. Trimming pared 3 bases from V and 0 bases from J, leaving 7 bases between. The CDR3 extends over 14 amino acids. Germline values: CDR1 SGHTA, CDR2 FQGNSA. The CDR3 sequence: CASSLTRSTDTQYF. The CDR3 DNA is TGTGCCAGCAGCTTGACGCGGAGCACAGATACGCAGTATTTT.

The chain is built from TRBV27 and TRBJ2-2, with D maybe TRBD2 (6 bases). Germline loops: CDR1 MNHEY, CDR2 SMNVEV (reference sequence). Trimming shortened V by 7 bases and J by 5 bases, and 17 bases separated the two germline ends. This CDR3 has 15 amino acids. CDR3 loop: CASTRGGPMTGELFF. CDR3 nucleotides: TGTGCCAGCACCCGCGGAGGGCCGATGACCGGGGAGCTGTTTTTT.

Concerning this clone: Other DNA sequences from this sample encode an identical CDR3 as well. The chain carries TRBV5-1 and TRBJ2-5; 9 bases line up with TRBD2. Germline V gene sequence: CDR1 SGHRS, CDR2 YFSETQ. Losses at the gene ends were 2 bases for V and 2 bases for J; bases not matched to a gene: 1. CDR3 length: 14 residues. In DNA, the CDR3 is TGCGCCAGCAGCTTTACTAGCGGGCAAGAGACCCAGTACTTC. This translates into CASSFTSGQETQYF. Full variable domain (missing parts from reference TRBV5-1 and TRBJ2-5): KAGVTQTPRYLIKTRGQQVTLSCSPISGHRSVSWYQQTPGQGLQFLFEYFSETQRNKGNFPGRFSGRQFSNSRSEMNVSTLELGDSALYLCASSFTSGQETQYFGPGTRLLVL.

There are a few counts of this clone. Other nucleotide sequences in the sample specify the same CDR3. CDR3 protein: CASSLEGEQYF. CDR3 DNA sequence: TGCGCCAGCAGCTTGGAGGGCGAGCAGTACTTC. The chain combines TRBV5-1 with TRBJ2-7; no clear D. The CDR3 covers 11 residues. The V end was cut by 0 bases, the J end by 6 bases, with 4 bases between. Germline CDR1 and CDR2: SGHRS and YFSETQ.

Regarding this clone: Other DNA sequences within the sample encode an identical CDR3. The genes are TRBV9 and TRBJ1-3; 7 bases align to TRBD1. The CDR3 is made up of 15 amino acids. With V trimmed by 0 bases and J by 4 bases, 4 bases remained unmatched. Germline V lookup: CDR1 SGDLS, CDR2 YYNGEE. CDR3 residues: CASSVEGARGNTIYF. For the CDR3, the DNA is TGTGCCAGCAGCGTAGAGGGGGCGAGGGGAAACACCATATATTTT.

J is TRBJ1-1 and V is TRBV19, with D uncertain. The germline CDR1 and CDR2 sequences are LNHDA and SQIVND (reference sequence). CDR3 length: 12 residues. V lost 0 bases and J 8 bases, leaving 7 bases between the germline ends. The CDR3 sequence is CASSIDGVEAFF. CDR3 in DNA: TGTGCCAGTAGTATAGACGGAGTAGAAGCTTTCTTT.

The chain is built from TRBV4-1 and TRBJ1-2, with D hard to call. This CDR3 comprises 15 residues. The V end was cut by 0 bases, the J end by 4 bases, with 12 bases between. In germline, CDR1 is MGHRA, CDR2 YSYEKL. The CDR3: CASSQEVQTIYGYTF. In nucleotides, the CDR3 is TGCGCCAGCAGCCAAGAAGTACAGACGATCTATGGCTACACCTTC.

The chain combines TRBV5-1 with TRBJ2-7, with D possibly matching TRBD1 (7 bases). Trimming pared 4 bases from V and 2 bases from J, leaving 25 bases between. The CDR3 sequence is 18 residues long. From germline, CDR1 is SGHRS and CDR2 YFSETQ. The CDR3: CASSQETYRGLSTYEQYF. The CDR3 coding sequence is TGCGCCAGCAGCCAAGAGACTTACAGGGGACTCAGCACCTACGAGCAGTACTTC.

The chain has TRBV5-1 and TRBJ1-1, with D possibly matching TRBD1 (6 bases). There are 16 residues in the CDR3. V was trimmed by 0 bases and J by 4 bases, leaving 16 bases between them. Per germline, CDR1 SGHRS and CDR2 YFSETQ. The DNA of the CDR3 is TGCGCCAGCAGCTTGGTCTCGGGGGCGATGGGCACTGAAGCTTTCTTT. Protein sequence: CASSLVSGAMGTEAFF.

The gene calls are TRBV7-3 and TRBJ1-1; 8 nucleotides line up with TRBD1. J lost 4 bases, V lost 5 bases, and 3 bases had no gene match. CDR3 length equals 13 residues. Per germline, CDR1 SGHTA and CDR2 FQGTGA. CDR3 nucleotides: TGTGCCAGCAGCCCCGGACAGGGCACTGAAGCTTTCTTT. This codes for CASSPGQGTEAFF.

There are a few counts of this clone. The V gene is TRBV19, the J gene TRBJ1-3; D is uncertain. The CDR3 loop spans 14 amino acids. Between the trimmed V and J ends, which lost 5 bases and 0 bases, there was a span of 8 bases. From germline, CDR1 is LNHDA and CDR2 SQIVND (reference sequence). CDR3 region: CASSGVDSGNTIYF. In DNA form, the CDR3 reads TGTGCCAGTAGTGGGGTCGACTCTGGAAACACCATATATTTT.

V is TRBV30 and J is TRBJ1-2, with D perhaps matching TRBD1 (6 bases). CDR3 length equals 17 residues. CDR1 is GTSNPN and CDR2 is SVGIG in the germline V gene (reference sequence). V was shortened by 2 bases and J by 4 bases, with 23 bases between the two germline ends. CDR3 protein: CAWSSWWRGALGYGYTF. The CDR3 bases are TGTGCCTGGAGTTCCTGGTGGCGGGGGGCCCTAGGCTATGGCTACACCTTC.

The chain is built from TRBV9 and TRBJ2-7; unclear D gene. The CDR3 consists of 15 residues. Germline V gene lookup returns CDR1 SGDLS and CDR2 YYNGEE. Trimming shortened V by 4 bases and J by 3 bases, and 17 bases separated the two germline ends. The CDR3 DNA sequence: TGTGCCAGCAGCCCCTACGATGGCAGGAACTACGAGCAGTACTTC. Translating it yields CASSPYDGRNYEQYF.

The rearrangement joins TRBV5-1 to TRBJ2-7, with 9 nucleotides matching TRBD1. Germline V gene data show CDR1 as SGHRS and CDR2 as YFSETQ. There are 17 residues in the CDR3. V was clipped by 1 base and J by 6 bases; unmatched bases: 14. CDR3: CASSLHPEGTGSSEQYF. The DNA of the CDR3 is TGCGCCAGCAGCTTGCATCCTGAAGGGACAGGGTCTAGCGAGCAGTACTTC.

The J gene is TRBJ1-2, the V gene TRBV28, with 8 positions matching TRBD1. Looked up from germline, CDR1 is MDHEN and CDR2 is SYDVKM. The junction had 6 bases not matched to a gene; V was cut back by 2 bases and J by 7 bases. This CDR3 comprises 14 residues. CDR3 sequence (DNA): TGTGCCAGCAGTTTACTAGACAGGGGAGGTGGCTACACCTTC. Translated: CASSLLDRGGGYTF.

The DNA for the CDR3 is TGTGCCAGCAGCCTCGCAACCGGGACAGGGAGTCAGCCCCAGCATTTT. As protein: CASSLATGTGSQPQHF. V gene TRBV7-2 combines with J gene TRBJ1-5; TRBD1 matches 9 bases. This CDR3 is 16 amino acids long. V gave up 5 bases and J gave up 6 bases; unmatched junction bases: 11. Germline V CDR1 and CDR2: SGHTA, FQGNSA.

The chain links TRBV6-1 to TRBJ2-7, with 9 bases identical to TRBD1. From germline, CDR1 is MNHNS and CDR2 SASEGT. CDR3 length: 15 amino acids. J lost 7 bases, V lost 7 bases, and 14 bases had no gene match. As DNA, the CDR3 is TGTGCCAGCACCGCACAGGGACAGGGTTTTAGGGAGCAGTACTTC. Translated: CASTAQGQGFREQYF.

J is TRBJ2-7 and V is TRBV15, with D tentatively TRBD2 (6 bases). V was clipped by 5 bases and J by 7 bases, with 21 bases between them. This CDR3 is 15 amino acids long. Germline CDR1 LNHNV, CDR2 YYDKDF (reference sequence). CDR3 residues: CATSLGRTDGYEQYF. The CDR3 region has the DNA TGTGCCACCAGCTTAGGGAGGACGGATGGCTATGAGCAGTACTTC.

The CDR3 bases are TGTGCCAGCAGTGCGAGGAGCGGCCTGTCCGGGAAGCAGTACTTC. Amino acid sequence: CASSARSGLSGKQYF. The chain joins TRBV6-6 to TRBJ2-7, with D possibly being TRBD2 (5 bases). The CDR3 covers 15 residues. Trimming pared 5 bases from V and 8 bases from J, leaving 22 bases between. In germline, CDR1 is MNHNY, CDR2 SVGAGI (reference sequence).

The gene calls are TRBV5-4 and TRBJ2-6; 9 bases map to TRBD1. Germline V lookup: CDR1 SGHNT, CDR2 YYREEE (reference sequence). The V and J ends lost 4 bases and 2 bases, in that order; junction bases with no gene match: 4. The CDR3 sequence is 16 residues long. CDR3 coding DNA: TGTGCCAGCAGCCCGACAGGGGGTGCTGGGGCCAACGTCCTGACTTTC. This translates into CASSPTGGAGANVLTF.

The CDR3 DNA sequence: TGTGCCAGCAGCGTAGCCGGGGGTGGAACCGGGGAGCTGTTTTTT. Translated, it gives CASSVAGGGTGELFF. The V call is TRBV9, the J call TRBJ2-2; possibly TRBD2 for D (6 bases). Trimming took 0 bases from V and 5 from J, leaving 11 bases between them. The CDR3 extends over 15 amino acids. Germline assignment: CDR1 SGDLS and CDR2 YYNGEE.

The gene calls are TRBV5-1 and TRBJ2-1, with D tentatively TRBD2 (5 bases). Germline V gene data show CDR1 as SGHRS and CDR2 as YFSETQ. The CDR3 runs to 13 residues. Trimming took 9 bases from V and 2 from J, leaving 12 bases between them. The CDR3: CATSAEPYNEQFF. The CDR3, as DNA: TGCGCCACCTCAGCGGAACCCTACAATGAGCAGTTCTTC.

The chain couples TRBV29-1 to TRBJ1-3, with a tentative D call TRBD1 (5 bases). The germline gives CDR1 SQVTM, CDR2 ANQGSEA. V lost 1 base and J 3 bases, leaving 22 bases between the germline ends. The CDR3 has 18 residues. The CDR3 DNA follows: TGCAGCGTTGAAGCTCCGTCCGGGACCTTGCGTTTTGGAAACACCATATATTTT. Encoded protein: CSVEAPSGTLRFGNTIYF.